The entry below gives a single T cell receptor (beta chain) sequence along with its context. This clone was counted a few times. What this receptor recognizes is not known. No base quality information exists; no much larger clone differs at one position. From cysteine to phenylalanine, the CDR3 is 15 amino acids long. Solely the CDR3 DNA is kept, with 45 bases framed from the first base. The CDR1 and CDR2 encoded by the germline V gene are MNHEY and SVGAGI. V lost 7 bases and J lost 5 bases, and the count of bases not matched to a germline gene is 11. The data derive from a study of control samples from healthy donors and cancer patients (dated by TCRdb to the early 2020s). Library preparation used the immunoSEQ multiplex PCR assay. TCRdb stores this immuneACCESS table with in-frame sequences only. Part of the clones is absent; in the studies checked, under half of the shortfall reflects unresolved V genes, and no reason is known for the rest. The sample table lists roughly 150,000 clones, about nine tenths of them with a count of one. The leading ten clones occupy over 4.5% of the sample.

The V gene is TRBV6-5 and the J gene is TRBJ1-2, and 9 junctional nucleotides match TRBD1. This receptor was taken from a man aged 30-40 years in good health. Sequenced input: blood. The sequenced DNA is TGTGCCAGCAAAACGGTAGAACAGGGGGCTTATGGCTACACCTTC. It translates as CASKTVEQGAYGYTF.